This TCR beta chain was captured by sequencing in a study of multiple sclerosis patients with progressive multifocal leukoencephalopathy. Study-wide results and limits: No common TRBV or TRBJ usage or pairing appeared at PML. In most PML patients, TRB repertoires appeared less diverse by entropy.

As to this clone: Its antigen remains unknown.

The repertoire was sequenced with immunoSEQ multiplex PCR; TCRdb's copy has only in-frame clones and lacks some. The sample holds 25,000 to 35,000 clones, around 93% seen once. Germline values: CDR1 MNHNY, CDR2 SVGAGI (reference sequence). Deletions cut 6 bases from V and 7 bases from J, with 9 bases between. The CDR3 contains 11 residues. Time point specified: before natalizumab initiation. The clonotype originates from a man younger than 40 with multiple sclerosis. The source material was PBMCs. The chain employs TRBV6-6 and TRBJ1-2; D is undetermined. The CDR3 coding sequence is TGTGCCAGCAGCGACGCCCGTGGCTACACCTTC. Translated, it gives CASSDARGYTF.